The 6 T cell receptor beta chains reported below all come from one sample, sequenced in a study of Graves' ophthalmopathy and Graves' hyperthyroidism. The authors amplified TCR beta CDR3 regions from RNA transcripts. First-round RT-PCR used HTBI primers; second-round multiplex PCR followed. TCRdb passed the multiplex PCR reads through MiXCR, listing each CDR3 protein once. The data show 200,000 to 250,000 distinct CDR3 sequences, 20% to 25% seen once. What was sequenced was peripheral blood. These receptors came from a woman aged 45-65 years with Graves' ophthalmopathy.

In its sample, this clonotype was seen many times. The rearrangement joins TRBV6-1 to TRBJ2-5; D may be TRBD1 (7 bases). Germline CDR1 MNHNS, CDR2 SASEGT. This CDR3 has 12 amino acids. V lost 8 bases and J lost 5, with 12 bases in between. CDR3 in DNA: TGTGCCAGCGGCAGGGGGAGGGAGACCCAGTACTTC. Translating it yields CASGRGRETQYF.

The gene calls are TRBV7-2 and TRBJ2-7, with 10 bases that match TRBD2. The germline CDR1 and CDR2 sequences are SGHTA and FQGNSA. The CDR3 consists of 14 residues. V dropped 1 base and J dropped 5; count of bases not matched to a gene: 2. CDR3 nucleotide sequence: TGTGCCAGCAGCTTAGTTCTAGCGGGGGACGAGCAGTACTTC. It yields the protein CASSLVLAGDEQYF.

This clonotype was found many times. The CDR3 reads CSASGSDYEQYF. The DNA of the CDR3 is TGCAGTGCTAGCGGGAGCGACTACGAGCAGTACTTC. The chain uses TRBV20-1 and TRBJ2-7; TRBD2 is a possible D gene (6 bases). Germline lookup yields CDR1 DFQATT and CDR2 SNEGSKA (reference sequence). The CDR3 has 12 residues. V dropped 3 bases and J dropped 3 bases, with 9 bases sitting between them.

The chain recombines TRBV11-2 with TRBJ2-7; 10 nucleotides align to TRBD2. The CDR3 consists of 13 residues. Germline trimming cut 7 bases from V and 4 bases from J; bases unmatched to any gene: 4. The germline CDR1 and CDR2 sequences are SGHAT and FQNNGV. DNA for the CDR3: TGTGCCAGCACCCAAGCGGGAGGGTACGAGCAGTACTTC. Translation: CASTQAGGYEQYF. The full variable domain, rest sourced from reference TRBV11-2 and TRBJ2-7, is EAGVAQSPRYKIIEKRQSVAFWCNPISGHATLYWYQQILGQGPKLLIQFQNNGVVDDSQLPKDRFSAERLKGVDSTLKIQPAKLEDSAVYLCASTQAGGYEQYFGPGTRLTVT.

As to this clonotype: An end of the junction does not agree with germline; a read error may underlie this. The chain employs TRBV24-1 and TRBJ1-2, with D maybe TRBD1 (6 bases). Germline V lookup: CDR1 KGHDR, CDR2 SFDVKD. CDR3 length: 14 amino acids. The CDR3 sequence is CASSLPGAPYGYTF. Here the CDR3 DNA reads TGTGCCAGCAGTCTACCGGGGGCGCCCTATGGCTACACCTTC.

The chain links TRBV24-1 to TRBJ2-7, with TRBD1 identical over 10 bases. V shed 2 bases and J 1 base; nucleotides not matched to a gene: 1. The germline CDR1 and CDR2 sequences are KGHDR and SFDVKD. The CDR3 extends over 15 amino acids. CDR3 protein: CATSDSGQGSYEQYF. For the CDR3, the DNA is TGTGCCACCAGTGATTCGGGACAGGGGTCCTACGAGCAGTACTTC.